Below are 6 T cell receptor beta chains sequenced from a single sample in a study of CD8 T cells in ankylosing spondylitis. Broader study findings: A TCR beta motif of several highly homologous variants seemed to mark ankylosing spondylitis blood.

TCRdb ran MiXCR on the 5' RACE reads and lists one entry per CDR3 protein. The sample records approximately 540,000 distinct CDR3 sequences, 9.5% to 15% being singletons. For these TCRs, the target antigens are not known. The material sequenced was blood, either unsorted or a sorted T cell fraction (not recorded which). The receptor source for this set is a male donor with ankylosing spondylitis.

This clonotype was observed a handful of times. The rearrangement uses TRBV3-1 and TRBJ2-4; 10 positions agree with TRBD1. The CDR3 has 14 amino acids. Trimming at V came to 5 bases and at J to 8 bases, leaving 6 bases not matched to a gene. Germline V CDR1 and CDR2: LGHDT, YNNKEL (reference sequence). CDR3: CASSVRQGADIQYF. In nucleotides, the CDR3 is TGTGCCAGCAGCGTTCGACAGGGGGCAGACATTCAGTACTTC.

In its sample, this clonotype was seen a few times. The chain carries TRBV5-1 and TRBJ2-3; D unclear. The germline V gene encodes CDR1 SGHRS and CDR2 YFSETQ. V was clipped by 0 bases and J by 5 bases, with 10 bases between them. The CDR3 is made up of 14 amino acids. The CDR3 region is CASSLGPTGDTQYF. The CDR3, as DNA: TGCGCCAGCAGCTTGGGTCCGACGGGAGATACGCAGTATTTT. Drawing the rest from reference TRBV5-1 and TRBJ2-3, the complete variable domain is KAGVTQTPRYLIKTRGQQVTLSCSPISGHRSVSWYQQTPGQGLQFLFEYFSETQRNKGNFPGRFSGRQFSNSRSEMNVSTLELGDSALYLCASSLGPTGDTQYFGPGTRLTVL.

The chain employs TRBV20-1 and TRBJ2-3, with 7 bases fitting TRBD2. The CDR3 is 13 amino acids. From germline, CDR1 is DFQATT and CDR2 SNEGSKA (reference sequence). Trimming took 3 bases from V and 6 from J; bases not matched to a gene: 6. The CDR3 spells CSASRSGEDTQYF. Written as DNA, the CDR3 is TGCAGTGCTAGCAGGAGCGGGGAGGATACGCAGTATTTT.

The J gene is TRBJ2-7, the V gene TRBV25-1, with 7 bases that match TRBD1. Germline V gene lookup returns CDR1 MGHDK and CDR2 SYGVNS. The CDR3 spans 13 residues. The junction had 7 bases not matched to a gene; V was cut back by 4 bases and J by 7 bases. CDR3 residues: CASSGGQPWEQYF. The CDR3 coding sequence is TGTGCCAGCAGTGGGGGACAGCCTTGGGAGCAGTACTTC.

This clonotype turned up a few times. This chain links TRBV20-1 with TRBJ2-7, with 10 nucleotides matching TRBD2. Trimming at V came to 5 bases and at J to 6 bases, leaving 13 bases not matched to a gene. The CDR3 runs 15 residues. CDR1 is DFQATT, CDR2 SNEGSKA, per germline (reference sequence). The CDR3 region is CSAYRAASGSIEQYF. CDR3 nucleotide sequence: TGCAGTGCTTATAGAGCAGCTAGCGGGAGTATCGAGCAGTACTTC.

The chain employs TRBV11-2 and TRBJ2-7; TRBD2 aligns across 8 bases. Trimming took 2 bases from V and 3 from J; bases not matched to a gene: 3. Germline CDR1 and CDR2: SGHAT and FQNNGV. This CDR3 is 14 amino acids long. CDR3 bases: TGTGCCAGCAGCTTAAGAGCGGGAGTCTACGAGCAGTACTTC. Protein: CASSLRAGVYEQYF.